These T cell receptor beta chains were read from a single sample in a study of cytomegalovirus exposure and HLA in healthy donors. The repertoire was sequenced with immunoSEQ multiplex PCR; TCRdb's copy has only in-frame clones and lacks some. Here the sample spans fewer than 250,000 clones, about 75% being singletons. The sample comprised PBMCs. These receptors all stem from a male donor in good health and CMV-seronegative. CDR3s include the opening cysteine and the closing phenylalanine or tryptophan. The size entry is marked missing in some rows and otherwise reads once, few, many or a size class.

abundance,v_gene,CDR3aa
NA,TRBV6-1,CASEGLAQPQHF
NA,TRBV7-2,CASSLGQGGELFF
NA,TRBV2,CASRGTGRLEQYF
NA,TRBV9,CASSVEKRGGDTGELFF
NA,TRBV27,CASSNGQGPYEQYF
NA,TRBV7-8,CASSLRTVVKEQYF
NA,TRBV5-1,CASSSTGGHYNSPLHF
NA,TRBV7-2,CASSLPDTQYF
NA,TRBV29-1,CSVEQGTSYNEQFF
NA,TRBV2,CASSTKDRPNTGELFF
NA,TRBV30,CAWSGDRWGNQPQHF
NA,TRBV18,CASSPPGGGFSNEQFF
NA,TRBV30,CAWGQGVYAEQFF
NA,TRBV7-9,CASSPPGGTGGYGYTF
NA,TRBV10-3,CAIRGQGALSYNEQFF
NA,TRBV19,CASSIDRWAISAFF
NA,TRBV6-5,CASSYWTSGTHEQYF
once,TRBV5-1,CASSFRQGYSYEQYF
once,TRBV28,CASRRGWGSGNTIYF
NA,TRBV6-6,CASSYSLDTGELFF
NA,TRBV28,CASSLYSLEAFF
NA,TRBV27,CASSWSRSGDQPQHF
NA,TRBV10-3,CAISERLLAGDTYEQYF
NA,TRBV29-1,CSVSRDSYYEQYF
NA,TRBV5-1,CASSATTGTGELFF
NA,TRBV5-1,CASSRSQGTLHF
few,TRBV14,CASSQDSRTGYTGELFF
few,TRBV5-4,CASSALDRGLEKLFF
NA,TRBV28,CASRTFRTRNRGIYNSPLHF
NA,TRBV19,CASSATSGSRYEQYF
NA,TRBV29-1,CSARTEAYEQYF
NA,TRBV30,CAWSVDRDTEAFF
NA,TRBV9,CASSVEGAGGTDTQYF
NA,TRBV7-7,CASSPSWSLLSQETQYF
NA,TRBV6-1,CASSEPALQSVGGSPLHF